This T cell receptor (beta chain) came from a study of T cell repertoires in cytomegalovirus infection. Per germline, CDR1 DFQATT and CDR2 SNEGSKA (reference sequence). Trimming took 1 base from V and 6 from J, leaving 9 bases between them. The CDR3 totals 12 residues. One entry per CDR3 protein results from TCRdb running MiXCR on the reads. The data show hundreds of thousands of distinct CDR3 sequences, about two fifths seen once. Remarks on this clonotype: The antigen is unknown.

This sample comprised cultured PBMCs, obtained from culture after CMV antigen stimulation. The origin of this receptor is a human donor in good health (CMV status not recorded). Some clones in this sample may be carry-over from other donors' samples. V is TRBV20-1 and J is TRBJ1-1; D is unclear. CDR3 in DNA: TGCAGTGCTAGAGTCGCCGACGCTGAAGCTTTCTTT. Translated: CSARVADAEAFF.